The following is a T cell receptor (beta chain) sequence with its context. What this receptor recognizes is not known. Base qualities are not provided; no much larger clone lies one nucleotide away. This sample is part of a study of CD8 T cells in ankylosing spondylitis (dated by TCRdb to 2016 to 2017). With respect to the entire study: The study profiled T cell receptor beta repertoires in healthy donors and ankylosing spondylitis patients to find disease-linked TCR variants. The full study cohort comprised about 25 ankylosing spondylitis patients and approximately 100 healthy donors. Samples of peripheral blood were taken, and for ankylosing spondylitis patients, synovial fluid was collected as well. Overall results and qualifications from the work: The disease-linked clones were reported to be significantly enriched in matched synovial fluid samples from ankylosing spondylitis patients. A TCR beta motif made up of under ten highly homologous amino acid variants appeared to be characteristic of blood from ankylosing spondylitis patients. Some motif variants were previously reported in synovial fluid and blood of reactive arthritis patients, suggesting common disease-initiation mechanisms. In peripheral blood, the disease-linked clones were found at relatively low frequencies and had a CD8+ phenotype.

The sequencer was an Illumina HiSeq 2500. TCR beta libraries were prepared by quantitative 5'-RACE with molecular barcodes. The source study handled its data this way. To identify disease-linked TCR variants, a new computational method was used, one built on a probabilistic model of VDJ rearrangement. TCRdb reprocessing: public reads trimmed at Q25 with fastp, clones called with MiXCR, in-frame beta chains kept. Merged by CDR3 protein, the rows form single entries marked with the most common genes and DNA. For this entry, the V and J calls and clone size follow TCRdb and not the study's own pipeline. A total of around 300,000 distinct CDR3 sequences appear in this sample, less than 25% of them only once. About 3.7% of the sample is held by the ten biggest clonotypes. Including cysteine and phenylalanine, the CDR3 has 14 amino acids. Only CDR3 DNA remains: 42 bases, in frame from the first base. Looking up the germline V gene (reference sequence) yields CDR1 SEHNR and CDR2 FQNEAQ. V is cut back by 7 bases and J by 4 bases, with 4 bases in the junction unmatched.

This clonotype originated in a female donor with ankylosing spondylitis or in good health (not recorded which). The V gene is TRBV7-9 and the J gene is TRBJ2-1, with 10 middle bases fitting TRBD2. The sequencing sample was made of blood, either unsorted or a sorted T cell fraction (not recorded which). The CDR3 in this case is CASKGTSDYNEQFF. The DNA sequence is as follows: TGTGCCAGCAAAGGGACTAGCGATTACAATGAGCAGTTCTTC.